Reported below is one T cell receptor (beta chain). This sample is drawn from a study of blood T cells in healthy people across ages. For the second PCR, which ran for about 6 to 11 cycles, a sample-barcoded 5' primer and a J-beta primer mix were used. TCRdb ran MiXCR on the 5' RACE reads and lists one entry per CDR3 protein. The data hold hundreds of thousands of distinct CDR3 sequences, with about half observed a single time. The CDR3 spans 15 residues. Trimming cost V 5 bases and J 3 bases, with 17 bases left between them. CDR1 is SGHTA and CDR2 is FQGNSA in the germline V gene. Sequencing used blood. The chain has TRBV7-2 and TRBJ2-7, with D possibly matching TRBD1 (5 bases). The clonotype comes from a woman in her sixties or seventies in good health. The CDR3 protein is CASSLRWGGIYEQYF. The CDR3 coding sequence is TGTGCCAGCAGCCTGCGGTGGGGCGGTATCTACGAGCAGTACTTC. Variable domain in full (rest from reference TRBV7-2 and TRBJ2-7): GAGVSQSPSNKVTEKGKDVELRCDPISGHTALYWYRQSLGQGLEFLIYFQGNSAPDKSGLPSDRFSAERTGGSVSTLTIQRTQQEDSAVYLCASSLRWGGIYEQYFGPGTRLTVT.